This T cell receptor beta chain originates from a study of technical replicates of blood from a handful of donors. This clone was counted once. V was trimmed by 10 bases and J by 0 bases, leaving 15 bases between them. This CDR3 contains 15 residues. The germline CDR1 and CDR2 sequences are LNHDA and SQIVND (reference sequence). The method was immunoSEQ multiplex PCR; TCRdb's version includes in-frame clones alone and lacks a portion of them. The sample shows over 80,000 clones, about 96% of them seen only once. This chain uses TRBV19 with TRBJ1-4, with unresolved D. The sample consisted of T cells isolated from PBMCs. The sequence came from a human donor in good health. In DNA form, the CDR3 reads TGTGCCACCACACCCTCGATTGCAACTAATGAAAAACTGTTTTTT. Amino acids: CATTPSIATNEKLFF.